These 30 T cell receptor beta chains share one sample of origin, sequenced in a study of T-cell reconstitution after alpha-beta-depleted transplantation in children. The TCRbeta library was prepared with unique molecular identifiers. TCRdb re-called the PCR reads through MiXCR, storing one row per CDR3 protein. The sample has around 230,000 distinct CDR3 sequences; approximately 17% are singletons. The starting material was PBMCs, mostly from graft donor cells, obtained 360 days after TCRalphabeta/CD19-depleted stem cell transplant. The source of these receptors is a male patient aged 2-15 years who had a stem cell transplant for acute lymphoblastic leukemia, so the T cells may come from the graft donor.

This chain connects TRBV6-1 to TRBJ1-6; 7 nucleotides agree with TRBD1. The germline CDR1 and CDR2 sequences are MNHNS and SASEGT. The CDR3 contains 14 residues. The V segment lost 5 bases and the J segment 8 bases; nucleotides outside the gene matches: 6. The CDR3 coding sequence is TGTGCCAGCAGTCGACAGGGCCTGGATTCACCCCTCCACTTT. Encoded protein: CASSRQGLDSPLHF.

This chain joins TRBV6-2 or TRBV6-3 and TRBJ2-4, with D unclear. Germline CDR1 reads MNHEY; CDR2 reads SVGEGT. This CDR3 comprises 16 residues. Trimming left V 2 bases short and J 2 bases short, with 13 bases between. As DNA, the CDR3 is TGTGCCAGCAGTTACGAGCTCGCCTTGACCAAAAACATTCAGTACTTC. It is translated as CASSYELALTKNIQYF.

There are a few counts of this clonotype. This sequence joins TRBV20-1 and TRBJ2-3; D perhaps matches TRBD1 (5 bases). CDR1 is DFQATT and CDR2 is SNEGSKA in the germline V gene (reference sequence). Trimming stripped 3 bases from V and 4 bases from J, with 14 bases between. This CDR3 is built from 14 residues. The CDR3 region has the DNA TGCAGTGCTAGTGTGGTAAGGGGCCCAGATACGCAGTATTTT. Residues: CSASVVRGPDTQYF.

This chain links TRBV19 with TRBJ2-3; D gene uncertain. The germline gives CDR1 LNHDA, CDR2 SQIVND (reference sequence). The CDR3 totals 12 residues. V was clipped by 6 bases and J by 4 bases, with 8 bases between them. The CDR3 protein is CASRGIPDTQYF. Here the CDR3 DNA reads TGTGCCAGTAGGGGGATCCCAGATACGCAGTATTTT. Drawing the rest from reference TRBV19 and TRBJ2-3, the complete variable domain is DGGITQSPKYLFRKEGQNVTLSCEQNLNHDAMYWYRQDPGQGLRLIYYSQIVNDFQKGDIAEGYSVSREKKESFPLTVTSAQKNPTAFYLCASRGIPDTQYFGPGTRLTVL.

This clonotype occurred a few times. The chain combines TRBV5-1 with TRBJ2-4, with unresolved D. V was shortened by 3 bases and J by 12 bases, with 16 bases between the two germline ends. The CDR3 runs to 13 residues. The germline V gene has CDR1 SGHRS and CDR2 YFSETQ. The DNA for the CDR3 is TGCGCCAGCAGCTGGAAGGAAAAGGGCTCTCAGTACTTC. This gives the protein CASSWKEKGSQYF.

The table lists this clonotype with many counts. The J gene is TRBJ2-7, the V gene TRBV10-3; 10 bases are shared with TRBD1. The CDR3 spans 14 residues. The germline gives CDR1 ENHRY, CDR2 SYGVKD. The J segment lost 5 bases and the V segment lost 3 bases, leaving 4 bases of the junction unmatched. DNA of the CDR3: TGTGCCATCAGTGACCGGGACAGGGGCGACGAGCAGTACTTC. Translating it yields CAISDRDRGDEQYF.

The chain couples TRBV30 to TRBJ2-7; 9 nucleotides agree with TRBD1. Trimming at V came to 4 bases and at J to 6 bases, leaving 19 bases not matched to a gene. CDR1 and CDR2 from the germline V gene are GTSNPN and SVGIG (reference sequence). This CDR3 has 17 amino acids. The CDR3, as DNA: TGTGCCTGGATGTCAGAAGCGGCGGGACAGGGAGGATCCGAGCAGTACTTC. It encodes CAWMSEAAGQGGSEQYF.

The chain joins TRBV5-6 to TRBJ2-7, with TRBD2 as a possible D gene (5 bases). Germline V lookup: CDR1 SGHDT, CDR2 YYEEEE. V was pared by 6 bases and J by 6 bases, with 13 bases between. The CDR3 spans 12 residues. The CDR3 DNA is TGTGCCAGCAAGGACGGAGGAAGCGAGCAGTACTTC. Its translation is CASKDGGSEQYF.

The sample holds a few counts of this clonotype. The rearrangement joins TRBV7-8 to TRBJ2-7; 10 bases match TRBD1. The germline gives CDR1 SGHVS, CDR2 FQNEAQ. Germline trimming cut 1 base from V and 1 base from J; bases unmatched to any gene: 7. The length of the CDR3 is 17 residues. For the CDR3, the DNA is TGTGCCAGCAGCTTAGACCTCGGGACAGGGGAATCCTACGAGCAGTACTTC. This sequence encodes CASSLDLGTGESYEQYF.

This CDR3 is CASSLQPLRTEEAFF. In DNA, the CDR3 is TGTGCCAGCAGCTTACAACCCCTCCGGACAGAAGAAGCTTTCTTT. V is TRBV7-2 and J is TRBJ1-1, with D possibly matching TRBD1 (6 bases). This CDR3 comprises 15 residues. Deletions cut 2 bases from V and 8 bases from J, with 18 bases between. Germline CDR1 is SGHTA and CDR2 is FQGNSA.

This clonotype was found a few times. The CDR3 DNA is TGCAGTGGGATAAGCGGGGGTGACTACGAGCAGTACTTC. It codes for CSGISGGDYEQYF. The chain joins TRBV20-1 to TRBJ2-7; 8 positions match TRBD2. The V gene end was trimmed by 7 bases and the J gene end by 3 bases; junction bases not matched to a gene: 8. Germline CDR1 DFQATT, CDR2 SNEGSKA (reference sequence). The length of the CDR3 is 13 residues.

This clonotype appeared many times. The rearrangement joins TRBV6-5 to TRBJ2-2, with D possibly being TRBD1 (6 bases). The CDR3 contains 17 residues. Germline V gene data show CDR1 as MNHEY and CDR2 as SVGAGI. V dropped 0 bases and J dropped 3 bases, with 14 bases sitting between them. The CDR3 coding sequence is TGTGCCAGCAGTTACTCGTACAGGGATACCCACACCGGGGAGCTGTTTTTT. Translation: CASSYSYRDTHTGELFF.

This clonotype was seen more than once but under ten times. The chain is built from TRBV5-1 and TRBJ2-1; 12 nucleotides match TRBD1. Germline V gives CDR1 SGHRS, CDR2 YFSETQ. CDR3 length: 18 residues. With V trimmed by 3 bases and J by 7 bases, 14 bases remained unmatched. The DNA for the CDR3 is TGCGCCAGCAGCTCCGACACGACCGGGACAGGGGGCATGAATGAGCAGTTCTTC. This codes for CASSSDTTGTGGMNEQFF.

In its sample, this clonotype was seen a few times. CDR3 sequence (DNA): TGTGCCAGCAGCTTGGCCGGGGACAGGGCCTCCTACGAGCAGTACTTC. It encodes CASSLAGDRASYEQYF. V gene TRBV5-5 combines with J gene TRBJ2-7; TRBD1 matches at 9 bases. CDR1 and CDR2 (germline): SGHKS, YYEKEE (reference sequence). The V and J ends lost 0 bases and 0 bases, in that order; junction bases with no gene match: 4. This CDR3 spans 16 amino acids.

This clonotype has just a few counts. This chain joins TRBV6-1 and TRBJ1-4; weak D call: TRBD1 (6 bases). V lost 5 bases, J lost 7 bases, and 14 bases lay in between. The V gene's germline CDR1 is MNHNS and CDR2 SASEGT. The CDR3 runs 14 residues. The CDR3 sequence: CASSKQGGPEKLFF. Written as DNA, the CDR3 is TGTGCCAGCAGTAAACAGGGAGGGCCTGAAAAACTGTTTTTT.

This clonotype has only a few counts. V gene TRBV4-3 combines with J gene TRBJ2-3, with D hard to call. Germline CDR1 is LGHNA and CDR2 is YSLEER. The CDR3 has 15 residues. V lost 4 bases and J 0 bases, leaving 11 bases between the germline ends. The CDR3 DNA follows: TGCGCCAGCAGCCTCTCCCCCAAAAGCACAGATACGCAGTATTTT. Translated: CASSLSPKSTDTQYF.

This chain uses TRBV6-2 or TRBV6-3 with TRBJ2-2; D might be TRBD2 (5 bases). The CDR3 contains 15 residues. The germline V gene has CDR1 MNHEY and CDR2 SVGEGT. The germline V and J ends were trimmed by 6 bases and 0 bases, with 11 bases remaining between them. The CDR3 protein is CASRGGLANTGELFF. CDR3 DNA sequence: TGTGCCAGCAGAGGAGGCTTAGCGAACACCGGGGAGCTGTTTTTT.

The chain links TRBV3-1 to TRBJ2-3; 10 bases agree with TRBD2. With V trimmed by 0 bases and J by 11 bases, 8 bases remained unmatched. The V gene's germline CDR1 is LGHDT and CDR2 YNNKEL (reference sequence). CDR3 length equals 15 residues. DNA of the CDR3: TGTGCCAGCAGCCAAGACCTAGCGGGGGAGAACCTGCAGTATTTT. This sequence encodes CASSQDLAGENLQYF.

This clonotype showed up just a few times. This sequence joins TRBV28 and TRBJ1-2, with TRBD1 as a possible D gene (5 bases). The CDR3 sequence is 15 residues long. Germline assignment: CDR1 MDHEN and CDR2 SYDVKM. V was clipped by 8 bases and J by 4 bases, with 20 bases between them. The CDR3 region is CASGEMTRVSYGYTF. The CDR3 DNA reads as TGTGCCAGCGGCGAGATGACCAGGGTGAGCTATGGCTACACCTTC.

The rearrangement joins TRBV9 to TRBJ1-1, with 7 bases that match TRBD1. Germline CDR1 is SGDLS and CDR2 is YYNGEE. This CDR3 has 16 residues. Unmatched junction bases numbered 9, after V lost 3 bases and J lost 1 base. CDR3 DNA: TGTGCCAGCAGCGAGGGGACAGTTGCCCCGAACACTGAAGCTTTCTTT. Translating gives CASSEGTVAPNTEAFF.

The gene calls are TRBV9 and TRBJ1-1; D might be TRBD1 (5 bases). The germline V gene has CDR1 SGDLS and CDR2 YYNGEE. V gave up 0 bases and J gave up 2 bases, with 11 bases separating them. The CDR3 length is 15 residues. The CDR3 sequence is CASSVEGNLNTEAFF. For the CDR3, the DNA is TGTGCCAGCAGCGTAGAGGGGAACCTAAACACTGAAGCTTTCTTT.

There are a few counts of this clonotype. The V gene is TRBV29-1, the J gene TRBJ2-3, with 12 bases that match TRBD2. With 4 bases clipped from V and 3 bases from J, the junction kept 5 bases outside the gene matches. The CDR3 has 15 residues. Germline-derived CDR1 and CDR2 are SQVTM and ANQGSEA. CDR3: CSVGSSGGATDTQYF. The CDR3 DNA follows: TGCAGCGTTGGGTCTAGCGGGGGGGCAACAGATACGCAGTATTTT.

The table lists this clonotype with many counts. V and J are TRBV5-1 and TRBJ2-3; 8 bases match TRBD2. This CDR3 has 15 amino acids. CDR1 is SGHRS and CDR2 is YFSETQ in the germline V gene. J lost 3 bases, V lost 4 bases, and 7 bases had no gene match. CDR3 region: CASSPGLGPTDTQYF. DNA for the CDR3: TGCGCCAGCAGCCCGGGACTAGGGCCTACAGATACGCAGTATTTT.

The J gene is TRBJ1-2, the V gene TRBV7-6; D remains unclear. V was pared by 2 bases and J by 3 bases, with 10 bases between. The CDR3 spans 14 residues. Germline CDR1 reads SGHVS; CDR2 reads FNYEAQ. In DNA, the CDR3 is TGTGCCAGCAGCTTAACGGGAGCCGACTATGGCTACACCTTC. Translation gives CASSLTGADYGYTF.

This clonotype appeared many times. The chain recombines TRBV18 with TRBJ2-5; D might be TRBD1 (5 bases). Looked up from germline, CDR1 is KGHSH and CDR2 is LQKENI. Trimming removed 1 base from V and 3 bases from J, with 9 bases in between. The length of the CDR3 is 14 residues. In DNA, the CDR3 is TGTGCCAGCTCACCACTAGTCAGGGAAGAGACCCAGTACTTC. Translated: CASSPLVREETQYF.

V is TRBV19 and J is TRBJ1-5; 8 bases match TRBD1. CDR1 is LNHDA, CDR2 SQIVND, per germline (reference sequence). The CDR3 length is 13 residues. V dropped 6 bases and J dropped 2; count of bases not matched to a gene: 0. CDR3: CASRGQGNQPQHF. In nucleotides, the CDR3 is TGTGCCAGTAGGGGACAGGGCAATCAGCCCCAGCATTTT.

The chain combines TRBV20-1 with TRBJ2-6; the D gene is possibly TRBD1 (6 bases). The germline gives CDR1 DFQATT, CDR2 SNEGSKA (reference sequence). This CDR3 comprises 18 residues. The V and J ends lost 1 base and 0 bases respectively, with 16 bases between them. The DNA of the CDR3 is TGCAGTGCTAGAGCGGGTGGACAGCAAATCTCTGGGGCCAACGTCCTGACTTTC. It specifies CSARAGGQQISGANVLTF.

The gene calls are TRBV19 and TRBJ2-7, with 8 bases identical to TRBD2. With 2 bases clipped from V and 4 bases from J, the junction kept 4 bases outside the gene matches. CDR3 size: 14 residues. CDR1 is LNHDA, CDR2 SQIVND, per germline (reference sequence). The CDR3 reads CASSISSGPYEQYF. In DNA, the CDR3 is TGTGCCAGTAGTATATCTAGCGGGCCTTACGAGCAGTACTTC.

The CDR3 bases are TGTGCCAGCAGTTTAGACGGTCGGGGGGAGCTGTTTTTT. This codes for CASSLDGRGELFF. V gene TRBV12-3 or TRBV12-4 combines with J gene TRBJ2-2; no clear D gene. The V and J ends lost 1 base and 8 bases respectively, with 8 bases between them. This CDR3 is 13 amino acids long.

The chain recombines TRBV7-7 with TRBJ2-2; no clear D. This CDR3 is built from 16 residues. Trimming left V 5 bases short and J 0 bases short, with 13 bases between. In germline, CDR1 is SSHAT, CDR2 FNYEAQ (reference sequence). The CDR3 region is CASSPSGKTNTGELFF. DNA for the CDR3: TGTGCCAGCAGCCCCTCGGGCAAGACGAACACCGGGGAGCTGTTTTTT.